This TCR beta chain originates from a study of blood T cell repertoires in COVID-19. For the study at large: Acute-phase and convalescent COVID-19 samples originated in the United States, Italy and Spain. The analysed material was cDNA or gDNA that came from T cells, B-cell-depleted T cells, or PBMCs.

Trimming took 4 bases from V and 0 from J; bases not matched to a gene: 6. Germline CDR1 LGHDT, CDR2 YNNKEL (reference sequence). The CDR3 sequence is 16 residues long. Authors' data handling: Amplification from reference gene primers served as the basis for estimated nucleated cell counts. The method was immunoSEQ multiplex PCR; TCRdb's version includes in-frame clones alone and lacks a portion of them. V and J calls and clone size are as listed in that table; D and trimming were resolved from the DNA. Of some 82,000 clones listed, 91% are singletons. This clone was observed once. Input material: peripheral blood. The receptor was isolated from a woman between 45 and 65 years old in a cohort sampled during active COVID-19. This chain joins TRBV3-1 (or the pseudogene TRBV3-2) and TRBJ2-3; 8 nucleotides align to TRBD2. CDR3 sequence reads: CASSPLRGGSTDTQYF. CDR3 nucleotide sequence: TGTGCCAGCAGCCCCCTTCGGGGGGGTAGCACAGATACGCAGTATTTT.